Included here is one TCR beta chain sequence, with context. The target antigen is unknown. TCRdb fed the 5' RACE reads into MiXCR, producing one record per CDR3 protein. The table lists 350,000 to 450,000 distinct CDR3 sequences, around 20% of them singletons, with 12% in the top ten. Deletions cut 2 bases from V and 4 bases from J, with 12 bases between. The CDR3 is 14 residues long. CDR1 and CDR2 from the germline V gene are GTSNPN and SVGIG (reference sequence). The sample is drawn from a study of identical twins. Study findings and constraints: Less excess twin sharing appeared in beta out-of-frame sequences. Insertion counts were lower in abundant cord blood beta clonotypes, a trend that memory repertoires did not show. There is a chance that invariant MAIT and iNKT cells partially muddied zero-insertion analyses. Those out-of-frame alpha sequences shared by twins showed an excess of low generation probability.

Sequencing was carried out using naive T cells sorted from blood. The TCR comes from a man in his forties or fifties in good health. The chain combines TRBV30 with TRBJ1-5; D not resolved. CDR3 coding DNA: TGTGCCTGGAGTCTAGACGCGGGTAATCAGCCCCAGCATTTT. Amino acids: CAWSLDAGNQPQHF. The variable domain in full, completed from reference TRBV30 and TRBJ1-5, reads SQTIHQWPATLVQPVGSPLSLECTVEGTSNPNLYWYRQAAGRGLQLLFYSVGIGQISSEVPQNLSASRPQDRQFILSSKKLLLSDSGFYLCAWSLDAGNQPQHFGDGTRLSIL.